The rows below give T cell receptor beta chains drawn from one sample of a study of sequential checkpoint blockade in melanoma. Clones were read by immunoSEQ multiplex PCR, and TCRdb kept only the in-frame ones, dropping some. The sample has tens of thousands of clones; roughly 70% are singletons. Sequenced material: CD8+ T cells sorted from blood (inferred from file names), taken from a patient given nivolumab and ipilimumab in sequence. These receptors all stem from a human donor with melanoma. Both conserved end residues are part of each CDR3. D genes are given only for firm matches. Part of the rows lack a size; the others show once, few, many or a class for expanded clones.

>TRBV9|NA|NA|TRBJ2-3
TGTGCCAGCGCAGGGAGCACAGATACGCAGTATTTT
CASAGSTDTQYF
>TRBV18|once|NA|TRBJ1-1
TGTGCCAGCGAACCCGGAGGGTTTCGTCTGAACACTGAAGCTTTCTTT
CASEPGGFRLNTEAFF
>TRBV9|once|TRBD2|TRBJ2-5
TGTGCCAGCAGCGTAGTACGCGGGGGAGAAGAGACCCAGTACTTC
CASSVVRGGEETQYF
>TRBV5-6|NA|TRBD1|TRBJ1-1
TGTGCCAGCAGCTTGTGGTGGGACAGAAACACTGAAGCTTTCTTT
CASSLWWDRNTEAFF
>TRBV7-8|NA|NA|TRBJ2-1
TGTGCCAGCAGCTTAGGTGGGGGGAGCGCCTACAATGAGCAGTTCTTC
CASSLGGGSAYNEQFF
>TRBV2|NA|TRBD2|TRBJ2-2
TGTGCCAGCAGGGCCGGGACTAGCAGGGCCGGGGAGCTGTTTTTT
CASRAGTSRAGELFF
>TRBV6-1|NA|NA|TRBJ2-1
TGTGTCCTTGAGGGGGTCTCCTACAATGAGCAGTTCTTC
CVLEGVSYNEQFF
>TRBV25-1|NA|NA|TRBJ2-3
TGTGCCAGCAGTGTAGGGGGGGCAGATACGCAGTATTTT
CASSVGGADTQYF
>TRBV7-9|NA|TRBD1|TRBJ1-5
TGTGCCAGCAGCTTGACAGGGTCGAATCAGCCCCAGCATTTT
CASSLTGSNQPQHF
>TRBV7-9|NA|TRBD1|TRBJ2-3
TGTGCCAGCAGCATAGACAGGGTAGATACGCAGTATTTT
CASSIDRVDTQYF
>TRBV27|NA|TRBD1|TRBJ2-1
TGTGCCAGCACCGTTACAGGGGTCTACAATGAGCAGTTCTTC
CASTVTGVYNEQFF
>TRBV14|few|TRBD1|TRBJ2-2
TGTGCCAGCAGCCCATTGACAGGGATCACCGGGGAGCTGTTTTTT
CASSPLTGITGELFF
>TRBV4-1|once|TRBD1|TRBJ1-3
TGCGCCAGCAGCCGCCGGGACAGGAATGCCAGGTTTGGCGGAAACACCATATATTTT
CASSRRDRNARFGGNTIYF
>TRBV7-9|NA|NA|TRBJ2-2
TGTGCCAGCAGCCTACGGACAGTCACCGGGGAGCTGTTTTTT
CASSLRTVTGELFF
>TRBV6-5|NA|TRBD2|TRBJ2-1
TGTGCCAGCAGTCGTCTAGCGGCCAATGAGCAGTTCTTC
CASSRLAANEQFF
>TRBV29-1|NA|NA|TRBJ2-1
TGCAGCTACCCCGGGGACTGGAGAAATGAGCAGTTCTTC
CSYPGDWRNEQFF
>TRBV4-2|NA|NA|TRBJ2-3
TGTGCCAGCAGACAGGGATCTACTTGGGCAGATACGCAGTATTTT
CASRQGSTWADTQYF
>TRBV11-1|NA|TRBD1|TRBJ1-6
TGTGCCAGCAGCCGGACAGGGAATAATTCACCCCTCCACTTT
CASSRTGNNSPLHF
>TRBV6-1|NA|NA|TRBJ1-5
TGTGCCAGCAGTGAGACCGGGGGAAGCAATCAGCCCCAGCATTTT
CASSETGGSNQPQHF
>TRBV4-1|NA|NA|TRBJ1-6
TGCGCCAGCAGCCAAGACCAGGGTAATTCACCCCTCCACTTT
CASSQDQGNSPLHF
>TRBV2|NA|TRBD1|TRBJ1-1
TGTGCCAGCAGACAGGGGGCCACTGAAGCTTTCTTT
CASRQGATEAFF
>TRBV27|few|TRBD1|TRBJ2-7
TGTGCCAGCAGCCCCGTACAGGGGGTGACCTACGAGCAGTACTTC
CASSPVQGVTYEQYF
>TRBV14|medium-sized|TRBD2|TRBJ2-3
TGTGCCAGCAGCCAAGTAGCGGGGGGGCAAGATACGCAGTATTTT
CASSQVAGGQDTQYF
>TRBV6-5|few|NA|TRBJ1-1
TGTGCCAGCAGTGAGCTCACTGAAGCTTTCTTT
CASSELTEAFF
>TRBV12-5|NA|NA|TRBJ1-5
TGTGCTAGTGGCGGGGGGGTAAATCAGCCCCAGCATTTT
CASGGGVNQPQHF
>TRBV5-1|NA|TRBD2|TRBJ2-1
TGCGCCAGCAGCCCGGGACTAGCGGAATACAATGAGCAGTTCTTC
CASSPGLAEYNEQFF
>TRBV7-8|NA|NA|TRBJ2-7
TGTGCCAGCAGCTTTTGGACGGGATACGAGCAGTACTTC
CASSFWTGYEQYF
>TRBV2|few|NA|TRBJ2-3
TGTGCCAGCAGTGAATTAGCCCGTTCGGATACGCAGTATTTT
CASSELARSDTQYF